The 23 T cell receptor beta chains listed next were all sequenced from one sample in a study of neurological immune-mediated disorders. TCRdb independently ran MiXCR on the 5' RACE reads; one entry per CDR3 protein. The sample lists tens of thousands of distinct CDR3 sequences, 17% occurring once. Sequenced material: PBMCs. The receptors come from a woman between 40 and 50 years old in good health.

This clonotype was observed at least ten times. The rearrangement uses TRBV10-3 and TRBJ1-4, with D maybe TRBD1 (5 bases). From germline, CDR1 is ENHRY and CDR2 SYGVKD. The CDR3 consists of 15 residues. The V end was cut by 3 bases, the J end by 5 bases, with 13 bases between. The CDR3 protein is CAISELKGLNEKLFF. The CDR3, as DNA: TGTGCCATCAGTGAATTAAAGGGACTAAATGAAAAACTGTTTTTT.

The V and J genes are TRBV10-3 and TRBJ1-1, with TRBD1 matching 10 bases. J was trimmed by 4 bases and V by 4 bases; bases with no gene match: 12. The CDR3 is 17 residues long. Germline CDR1 is ENHRY and CDR2 is SYGVKD. The CDR3 region is CAISGGGTGVLGTEAFF. The CDR3 DNA reads as TGTGCCATCAGTGGGGGGGGGACAGGGGTGTTGGGCACTGAAGCTTTCTTT.

This clonotype was recorded a few times. The chain has TRBV10-3 and TRBJ2-3; a possible D gene is TRBD2 (7 bases). Germline V CDR1 and CDR2: ENHRY, SYGVKD. Trimming removed 10 bases from V and 0 bases from J, with 14 bases in between. The CDR3 runs 14 residues. CDR3 amino acids: CATEGGYSTDTQYF. CDR3 bases: TGTGCCACGGAGGGGGGGTACAGCACAGATACGCAGTATTTT.

This clonotype appeared a few times. The CDR3: CASSQVGGRGPGYGYTF. Here the CDR3 DNA reads TGCGCCAGCAGCCAAGTCGGCGGCCGGGGGCCTGGCTATGGCTACACCTTC. The gene calls are TRBV4-3 and TRBJ1-2, with D maybe TRBD1 (6 bases). There are 17 residues in the CDR3. Per germline, CDR1 LGHNA and CDR2 YSLEER. The V end was cut by 1 base, the J end by 4 bases, with 19 bases between.

This clonotype is medium-sized in the sample. V and J are TRBV5-1 and TRBJ1-6; no definite D call. Germline-derived CDR1 and CDR2 are SGHRS and YFSETQ. V lost 0 bases, J lost 10 bases, and 11 bases lay in between. The CDR3 is made up of 14 amino acids. CDR3 coding DNA: TGCGCCAGCAGCTTGGGGCAGCCTGAATCACCCCTCCACTTT. The encoded protein is CASSLGQPESPLHF.

A single count supports this clonotype. The rearrangement links TRBV5-1 to TRBJ1-1; a possible D gene is TRBD1 (6 bases). Germline values: CDR1 SGHRS, CDR2 YFSETQ. V gave up 4 bases and J gave up 1 base, with 17 bases separating them. The CDR3 length is 16 residues. The chain's CDR3 is CASSRWATGQNTEAFF. The CDR3 coding sequence is TGCGCCAGCAGCCGGTGGGCTACAGGGCAGAACACTGAAGCTTTCTTT.

The chain uses TRBV29-1 and TRBJ1-2; TRBD1 might be the D (5 bases). Germline V gene sequence: CDR1 SQVTM, CDR2 ANQGSEA. The V end was cut by 6 bases, the J end by 8 bases, with 16 bases between. CDR3 length equals 12 residues. The DNA for the CDR3 is TGCAGCGTCGGGGCCCGAGATCAAGGCTACACCTTC. Translated, it gives CSVGARDQGYTF.

This clonotype was counted many times. The rearrangement joins TRBV5-6 to TRBJ1-2, with 8 positions matching TRBD1. V gave up 2 bases and J gave up 3 bases; unmatched junction bases: 9. Germline CDR1 and CDR2: SGHDT and YYEEEE. This CDR3 is 16 amino acids long. The CDR3 is CASSLYSGQEYYGYTF. In nucleotides, the CDR3 is TGTGCCAGCAGCTTATACTCGGGACAGGAATACTATGGCTACACCTTC.

In its sample, this clonotype was seen many times. The chain links TRBV10-3 to TRBJ2-7; D is possibly TRBD1 (5 bases). This CDR3 region has 15 residues. CDR1 and CDR2 from the germline V gene are ENHRY and SYGVKD. Between the trimmed V and J ends, which lost 2 bases and 0 bases, there was a span of 11 bases. The CDR3 DNA reads TGTGCCATCAGTGAGGATATAGGGGACTCCTACGAGCAGTACGTC. Translated, it gives CAISEDIGDSYEQYV.

This clonotype was seen repeatedly, ten times or more. The chain recombines TRBV28 with TRBJ1-2; TRBD1 matches 7 bases. V was clipped by 5 bases and J by 8 bases; unmatched bases: 8. Germline values: CDR1 MDHEN, CDR2 SYDVKM. The CDR3 totals 13 residues. CDR3 DNA: TGTGCCAGCAGTACATCGCAGGGGGGGGGCTACACCTTC. As protein: CASSTSQGGGYTF.

This clonotype appeared many times. The rearrangement links TRBV5-5 to TRBJ1-5, with a tentative D call TRBD1 (5 bases). CDR1 is SGHKS, CDR2 YYEKEE, per germline (reference sequence). The V end lost 5 bases, the J end lost 0 bases, and 15 bases lay between the germline ends. This CDR3 spans 16 amino acids. As DNA, the CDR3 is TGTGCCAGCAGTACAGGACGGTCGGATAGCAATCAGCCCCAGCATTTT. This sequence encodes CASSTGRSDSNQPQHF.

The J gene is TRBJ2-3, the V gene TRBV10-3; 13 nucleotides match TRBD2. Per germline, CDR1 ENHRY and CDR2 SYGVKD. With 0 bases clipped from V and 5 bases from J, the junction kept 2 bases outside the gene matches. This CDR3 has 16 residues. CDR3 nucleotide sequence: TGTGCCATCAGTGAGTCCAGGACTAGCGGGGGAGATACGCAGTATTTT. Its protein is CAISESRTSGGDTQYF.

Ten or more counts support this clonotype. The CDR3 reads CASSQRWSTDTQYF. CDR3 sequence (DNA): TGTGCCAGCAGCCAAAGGTGGAGCACAGATACGCAGTATTTT. The chain links TRBV14 to TRBJ2-3; D is ambiguous. The CDR3 has 14 residues. Germline V CDR1 and CDR2: SGHDN, FVKESK. The ends were cut back, 2 bases at V and 0 bases at J, with 6 bases in the middle.

This sequence joins TRBV7-2 and TRBJ2-3, with D unresolved. The V end lost 4 bases, the J end lost 1 base, and 12 bases lay between the germline ends. Germline V gives CDR1 SGHTA, CDR2 FQGNSA. The CDR3 has 15 amino acids. Here the CDR3 reads CASSSRRGRTDTQYF. The CDR3 DNA is TGTGCCAGCAGCTCCCGGCGTGGCCGCACAGATACGCAGTATTTT.

Many counts were recorded for this clonotype. The junction does not match germline at one end; this may be a read error. The chain combines TRBV7-7 with TRBJ2-1, with D possibly matching TRBD2 (6 bases). Germline-derived CDR1 and CDR2 are SSHAT and FNYEAQ (reference sequence). The CDR3 runs to 15 residues. The CDR3 sequence: CASSAGTVTYNEQFF. Written as DNA, the CDR3 is TGTGCTAGCAGCGCCGGGACTGTAACCTACAATGAGCAGTTCTTC.

The table lists this clonotype with many counts. The genes are TRBV29-1 and TRBJ2-3; TRBD2 matches 7 bases. The CDR3 extends over 13 amino acids. Losses at the gene ends were 3 bases for V and 4 bases for J; bases not matched to a gene: 4. Germline assignment: CDR1 SQVTM and CDR2 ANQGSEA. This chain's CDR3 is CSVDPGGADTQYF. CDR3 bases: TGCAGCGTTGACCCGGGGGGTGCAGATACGCAGTATTTT.

The sample holds many counts of this clonotype. CDR3 protein: CASSVTSGQTYGYTF. Here the CDR3 DNA reads TGTGCCAGCAGCGTCACCTCAGGGCAGACCTATGGCTACACCTTC. The J gene is TRBJ1-2, the V gene TRBV9; D may be TRBD1 (5 bases). With 2 bases removed from V and 4 bases from J, the gap between germline ends came to 15 bases. This CDR3 has 15 amino acids. Germline-derived CDR1 and CDR2 are SGDLS and YYNGEE.

This clonotype was detected many times. The V call is TRBV7-9, the J call TRBJ2-7, with 8 bases aligning to TRBD1. Trimming at V came to 6 bases and at J to 6 bases, leaving 10 bases not matched to a gene. The CDR3 runs 14 residues. Looked up from germline, CDR1 is SEHNR and CDR2 is FQNEAQ (reference sequence). CDR3 nucleotides: TGTGCCAGCAGTCCCGACAGGGGTCGCGTCGAGCAGTACTTC. Its translation is CASSPDRGRVEQYF.

This clonotype came up a few times. A much larger clone is a single base away; this may be a read error. The chain joins TRBV9 to TRBJ2-5; D may be TRBD1 (5 bases). This CDR3 comprises 14 residues. CDR1 and CDR2 (germline): SGDLS, YYNGEE. CDR3 residues: CVSSETGDGETQYF. CDR3 nucleotides: TGTGTCAGCAGCGAAACAGGAGATGGGGAGACCCAGTACTTC. Full variable domain (rest looked up from reference TRBV9 and TRBJ2-5): DSGVTQTPKHLITATGQRVTLRCSPRSGDLSVYWYQQSLDQGLQFLIQYYNGEERAKGNILERFSAQQFPDLHSELNLSSLELGDSALYFCVSSETGDGETQYFGPGTRLLVL.

This clonotype has a handful of counts. The chain has TRBV28 and TRBJ1-1; TRBD1 agrees at 10 bases. After removal of 2 bases from V and 1 base from J, the junction contained 7 bases not matched to a gene. Germline V gene lookup returns CDR1 MDHEN and CDR2 SYDVKM. CDR3 length equals 17 residues. In DNA form, the CDR3 reads TGTGCCAGCAGTTTACACCGGGACAGGGGATGGAACACTGAAGCTTTCTTT. Translating gives CASSLHRDRGWNTEAFF.

In this sample, this clonotype turned up many times. The chain links TRBV5-5 to TRBJ1-1; D remains unclear. The CDR3 extends over 14 amino acids. Trimming shortened V by 6 bases and J by 3 bases, and 15 bases separated the two germline ends. Germline values: CDR1 SGHKS, CDR2 YYEKEE (reference sequence). The CDR3 is CASNLEGRDTEAFF. CDR3 coding DNA: TGTGCCAGCAACCTAGAAGGGAGGGACACTGAAGCTTTCTTT.

Many counts were recorded for this clonotype. The chain has TRBV15 and TRBJ2-1; perhaps TRBD1 as D (6 bases). The V gene's germline CDR1 is LNHNV and CDR2 YYDKDF (reference sequence). V lost 0 bases and J lost 14, with 14 bases in between. The CDR3 totals 13 residues. CDR3 DNA: TGTGCCACCAGCAGAGATTTGCCGGGACATGAGTTCTTC. It yields the protein CATSRDLPGHEFF.

Note on this clonotype: This could be a read error, since a much larger clone is one nucleotide away. V gene TRBV4-1 combines with J gene TRBJ2-2; 10 nucleotides align to TRBD2. The CDR3 has 16 residues. Germline CDR1 and CDR2: MGHRA and YSYEKL. This chain's CDR3 is CAGSQAAGGDTGELFF. The CDR3 DNA is TGCGCCGGCAGCCAAGCAGCGGGGGGGGACACCGGGGAGCTGTTTTTT.